The 7 T cell receptor beta chains in this list originate from one sample, sequenced in a study of shared clonotypes between healthy human individuals. Measured with immunoSEQ multiplex PCR; TCRdb has only the in-frame clones, and not every one. The sample carries 550,000 to 600,000 clones, roughly 98% recorded once. CD8 cells regarded as naive lacked CD45RO, were positively chosen for CCR7, and omitted terminally differentiated effector memory CD45RA+ cells. Sequenced material: naive CD8+ T cells sorted from blood. These receptors all stem from a man aged 30-40 years in good health.

The V gene is TRBV11-2, the J gene TRBJ2-3, with D unclear. Per the germline V gene, CDR1 is SGHAT and CDR2 is FQNNGV. The CDR3 length is 13 residues. V was shortened by 3 bases and J by 6 bases, with 10 bases between the two germline ends. This chain's CDR3 is CASSFIILDTQYF. CDR3 in DNA: TGTGCCAGCAGCTTCATCATTCTGGATACGCAGTATTTT.

V gene TRBV6-5 combines with J gene TRBJ1-5; 7 bases align to TRBD1. Germline V gene lookup returns CDR1 MNHEY and CDR2 SVGAGI. The ends lost 9 bases at V and 5 bases at J; junction bases unmatched: 7. CDR3 length: 13 amino acids. DNA for the CDR3: TGTGCCAGTCATACAGGGGCGGATCAGCCCCAGCATTTT. This codes for CASHTGADQPQHF.

The chain employs TRBV6-6 and TRBJ2-3; D remains ambiguous. Trimming pared 10 bases from V and 2 bases from J, leaving 13 bases between. Germline V gene data show CDR1 as MNHNY and CDR2 as SVGAGI (reference sequence). This CDR3 is 13 amino acids long. The CDR3 region has the DNA TGTGCCACCTTCGGCACGTCCACAGATACGCAGTATTTT. Translation gives CATFGTSTDTQYF.

A single count supports this clone. This chain connects TRBV4-2 to TRBJ2-1; 9 positions agree with TRBD2. Germline lookup yields CDR1 LGHNA and CDR2 YNFKEQ. The J segment lost 8 bases and the V segment lost 4 bases, leaving 3 bases of the junction unmatched. The CDR3 contains 13 residues. This chain's CDR3 is CASSRGRADEQFF. As DNA, the CDR3 is TGTGCCAGCAGCCGCGGGAGGGCCGATGAGCAGTTCTTC.

The chain employs TRBV19 and TRBJ2-7, with D perhaps assigned TRBD1 or TRBD2 (7 bases each). CDR3 size: 14 residues. Germline V gene sequence: CDR1 LNHDA, CDR2 SQIVND (reference sequence). Between the trimmed V and J ends, which lost 3 bases and 4 bases, there was a span of 13 bases. The CDR3 DNA follows: TGTGCCAGTAGTATTGGGGAGGGACAGTACGAGCAGTACTTC. It codes for CASSIGEGQYEQYF.

The J gene is TRBJ2-7, the V gene TRBV27, with 9 positions matching TRBD2. The CDR3 length is 15 residues. V shed 1 base and J 6 bases; nucleotides not matched to a gene: 7. The germline CDR1 and CDR2 sequences are MNHEY and SMNVEV (reference sequence). CDR3: CASSLLGSGSGEQYF. The CDR3 DNA follows: TGTGCCAGCAGTTTATTGGGTAGCGGGAGTGGCGAGCAGTACTTC.

The chain recombines TRBV19 with TRBJ1-5; D is undetermined. This CDR3 comprises 14 residues. Germline lookup yields CDR1 LNHDA and CDR2 SQIVND (reference sequence). V was cut by 9 bases and J by 4 bases, with 16 bases left in between. CDR3 sequence reads: CASASWGENQPQHF. In nucleotides, the CDR3 is TGTGCCAGCGCCTCGTGGGGTGAGAATCAGCCCCAGCATTTT.